This T cell receptor (beta chain) is from a study of T cell responses to AZD1222 COVID-19 vaccine (dated by TCRdb to 2020 to 2023). About the full investigation: AZD1222 recipients whose second dose came at about 4 weeks and those whose second dose came at about 12 weeks were combined into one group, since spike-specific TCR depth and breadth did not differ between the two schedules. TCR sequencing covered more than 230 trial participants: 207 given two doses of AZD1222 and about 26 given two doses of MenACWY control vaccine. Trial participants were enrolled by age into 18-55, 56-69 and 70-plus year subgroups, with approximately 160, 26 and 62 TCR-sequenced participants respectively.

As for this clone: It has no known antigen specificity. No much larger clone exists at a distance of one base, and base qualities are not known.

Explained via the paper, the time point label denotes: baseline before first vaccination. Vaccinee samples came from UK trials COV001 and COV002, including a single-blind randomized controlled phase 2/3 trial of AZD1222 (ChAdOx1 nCoV-19) in healthy adults. For TCRbeta chain sequencing, PBMC samples were collected from trial participants at day 0 and at day 28 after the second dose. The CDR3 regions of human TCRbeta chains were subjected to immunosequencing. In the original analysis: TCRs in the repertoires were compared against a reference library of SARS-CoV-2-specific TCRs that had been generated with the MIRA antigen-specificity platform. Breadth was defined as the fraction of unique TCRs that were SARS-CoV-2-associated. Depth was defined as the fraction of total T cells that were SARS-CoV-2-associated. Using the MIRA data, each spike-specific TCR was mapped to the spike region that the TCR reacts to and placed in a CD4 or CD8 class. Log10-transformed breadth and depth values were compared by one-way ANOVA with Sidak's multiple comparisons tests. The source is immuneACCESS, and TCRdb retained only in-frame sequences with V and J called. Part of the clones is not carried over; for the studies checked, unresolved V genes explain less than half of this, and the remainder is unexplained. V and J calls and clone size are copied from that table; D and trimming were computed from the DNA. Within this sample are 75,000 to 95,000 clones, with about 88% of them counted one time only. The ten largest clonotypes hold roughly 21% of the sample.

What the study reported, not specific to this receptor: Because no day 14 peak-response samples were available, the repertoires could be characterized only after the peak T cell response. Conclusions about previously exposed vaccinees are limited, since just 5 to 7 AZD1222 recipients were seropositive for SARS-CoV-2 at baseline. The vaccine-associated CD4 TCRs covered the entire spike protein, and the dominant responses fell in regions 160-218 and 743-854. In the small 56-69-year group, the increase in depth fell short of significance, most likely because of low power. A significant rise in spike-specific TCR breadth and depth was observed after two AZD1222 doses relative to day 0 and relative to MenACWY recipients. Reportedly, close to half of the unique spike-specific TCRs recognized epitopes lying outside the regions that are mutated in the B.1.351 and B.1.1.7 variants. Most participants were white British and females outnumbered males, and the authors suggested that clonal diversity may have been underestimated.

Spanning cysteine to phenylalanine, the CDR3 consists of 13 amino acids. Of all the DNA, just the CDR3 is kept, 39 bases in frame from base 1. Trimming costs V 3 bases and J 5 bases, and their ends lie 10 bases apart. Via the germline V gene, CDR1 is MNHEY and CDR2 SVGAGI. The sequences come from peripheral blood, collected on day 0 of AZD1222 vaccination. The source of this sequence is an adult in good health. The chain is assembled from TRBV6-5 and TRBJ2-5; the D gene lacks a confident call. The bases read TGTGCCAGCAGTTATGGTGGGGTGGAGACCCAGTACTTC. This sequence encodes CASSYGGVETQYF.